The sequence of this T cell receptor (beta chain) was determined in a study of T-cell reconstitution after alpha-beta-depleted transplantation in children. This clonotype came up a few times. Its antigen is unknown. Study conclusions and caveats: Certain patients had high TCRbeta diversity at day 60, and it came from recipient T cells and thymic progenitors that survived. One year after transplant, T-cell counts and diversity came mostly from newly produced T cells. Reportedly, alpha-beta T cells present about two months post-transplant originated from several hundred expanded clones of graft origin.

V gave up 5 bases and J gave up 1 base, with 9 bases separating them. CDR1 is DFQATT and CDR2 is SNEGSKA in the germline V gene (reference sequence). This CDR3 region has 13 residues. Unique molecular identifiers were incorporated during preparation of the TCRbeta library. TCRdb reprocessed the PCR reads with MiXCR, giving one entry per CDR3 protein. The data hold hundreds of thousands of distinct CDR3 sequences, with about an eighth observed a single time. The clonotype originates from a male patient between 10 and 17 years old who had a stem cell transplant for acute myeloid leukemia, so the T cells may come from the graft donor. The sequenced sample was PBMCs, mostly from graft donor cells, obtained 360 days after TCRalphabeta/CD19-depleted stem cell transplant. The rearrangement joins TRBV20-1 to TRBJ2-1; TRBD2 is a possible D gene (6 bases). The CDR3 protein is CSAQSGSYNEQFF. CDR3 DNA sequence: TGCAGTGCTCAGAGCGGGTCCTACAATGAGCAGTTCTTC.